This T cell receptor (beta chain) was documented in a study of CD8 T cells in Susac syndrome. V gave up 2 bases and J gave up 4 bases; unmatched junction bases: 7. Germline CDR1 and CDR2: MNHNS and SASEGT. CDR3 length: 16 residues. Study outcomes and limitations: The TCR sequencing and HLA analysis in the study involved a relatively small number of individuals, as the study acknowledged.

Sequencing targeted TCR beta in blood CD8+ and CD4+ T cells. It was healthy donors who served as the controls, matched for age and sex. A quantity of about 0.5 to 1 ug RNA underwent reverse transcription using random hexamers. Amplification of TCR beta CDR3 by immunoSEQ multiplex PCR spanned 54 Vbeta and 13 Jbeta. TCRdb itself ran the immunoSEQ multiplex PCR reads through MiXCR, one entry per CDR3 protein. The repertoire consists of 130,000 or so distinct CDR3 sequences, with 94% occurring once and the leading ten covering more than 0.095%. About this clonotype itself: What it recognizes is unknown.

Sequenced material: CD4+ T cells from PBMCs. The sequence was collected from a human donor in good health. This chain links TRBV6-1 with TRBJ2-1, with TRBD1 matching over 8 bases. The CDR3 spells CASSETGTGAYNEQFF. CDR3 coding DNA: TGTGCCAGCAGTGAAACCGGGACAGGTGCATACAATGAGCAGTTCTTC.